The rows below give T cell receptor beta chains drawn from one sample of a study of shared clonotypes between healthy human individuals. Clones were sequenced by immunoSEQ multiplex PCR, and TCRdb holds only the in-frame ones, with some missing. The repertoire holds over 2 million clones, with roughly 90% as singletons. Input material: naive CD4+ T cells from PBMCs. The receptor set was obtained from a man in his late teens or twenties in good health. Some clones in this sample may be carry-over from other donors' samples. The CDR3 runs from the conserved cysteine through the conserved F or W. Fields, in order: V gene, clone size, D gene, J gene, CDR3 DNA, CDR3 protein. D genes are given only for firm matches. Only some rows state a clone size, as once, few, many or a class for expanded clones.

v_gene: TRBV4-1; abundance: .; d_gene: .; j_gene: TRBJ2-5; CDR3nt: TGCGCCAGCAGCCAGTCTGGGGCCCCCGGTGAGACCCAGTACTTC; CDR3aa: CASSQSGAPGETQYF
v_gene: TRBV2; abundance: .; d_gene: .; j_gene: TRBJ1-5; CDR3nt: TGTGCCAGCAGTGTGACAGTAAGCGCTCAGCCCCAGCATTTT; CDR3aa: CASSVTVSAQPQHF
v_gene: TRBV11-2; abundance: .; d_gene: .; j_gene: TRBJ2-5; CDR3nt: TGTGCCAGCAGCTTAGCGGGCAAAGGGGAGACCCAGTACTTC; CDR3aa: CASSLAGKGETQYF
v_gene: TRBV4-1; abundance: .; d_gene: .; j_gene: TRBJ1-3; CDR3nt: TGCGCCAGCAGCCAAACCGGGACGGAGGGAAACACCATATATTTT; CDR3aa: CASSQTGTEGNTIYF
v_gene: TRBV15; abundance: .; d_gene: .; j_gene: TRBJ2-6; CDR3nt: TGTGCCACCAGCACGTCGTCCAACGTCCTGACTTTC; CDR3aa: CATSTSSNVLTF
v_gene: TRBV9; abundance: .; d_gene: .; j_gene: TRBJ2-5; CDR3nt: TGTGCCAGCAGCCTCCGGCCGGGGTGGGCAGAGACCCAGTACTTC; CDR3aa: CASSLRPGWAETQYF
v_gene: TRBV5-1; abundance: few; d_gene: TRBD2; j_gene: TRBJ2-1; CDR3nt: TGCGCCAGCAGCTCAACAGCGGGAGGTAGAAATGAGCAGTTCTTC; CDR3aa: CASSSTAGGRNEQFF
v_gene: TRBV28; abundance: .; d_gene: TRBD1; j_gene: TRBJ2-5; CDR3nt: TGTGCCAGCAGTCGGCCGGGACAGGGTCAAGAGACCCAGTACTTC; CDR3aa: CASSRPGQGQETQYF
v_gene: TRBV5-1; abundance: .; d_gene: .; j_gene: TRBJ2-3; CDR3nt: TGCGCCACCCGATTATCTGAGCGGGATACGCAGTATTTT; CDR3aa: CATRLSERDTQYF
v_gene: TRBV29-1; abundance: .; d_gene: .; j_gene: TRBJ2-3; CDR3nt: TGCAGCGTTCTTACCGCCGGCACAGATACGCAGTATTTT; CDR3aa: CSVLTAGTDTQYF
v_gene: TRBV19; abundance: .; d_gene: TRBD2; j_gene: TRBJ2-5; CDR3nt: TGTGCCAGTAAGCTAACGGGGGGACGAGAGACCCAGTACTTC; CDR3aa: CASKLTGGRETQYF
v_gene: TRBV5-1; abundance: .; d_gene: TRBD1; j_gene: TRBJ1-5; CDR3nt: TGCGCCAGCAGCCCGGGACAGGGGTCGGTTCAGCCCCAGCATTTT; CDR3aa: CASSPGQGSVQPQHF
v_gene: TRBV19; abundance: .; d_gene: .; j_gene: TRBJ2-7; CDR3nt: TGTGCCAGTACCAGGACCTTTTCAGGGATTTCCTACGAGCAGTACTTC; CDR3aa: CASTRTFSGISYEQYF
v_gene: TRBV7-9; abundance: once; d_gene: .; j_gene: TRBJ1-2; CDR3nt: TGTGCCAGCAGCTTAGTGAGCGAGTATCTATCCTATGGCTACACCTTC; CDR3aa: CASSLVSEYLSYGYTF
v_gene: TRBV27; abundance: once; d_gene: .; j_gene: TRBJ2-3; CDR3nt: TGTGCCAGCAGTTTAGAGCCGGGAGTTACGCAGTATTTT; CDR3aa: CASSLEPGVTQYF
v_gene: TRBV27; abundance: .; d_gene: TRBD2; j_gene: TRBJ2-3; CDR3nt: TGTGCCAGCAGGTTAGCGGGAGGGTTCACAGATACGCAGTATTTT; CDR3aa: CASRLAGGFTDTQYF
v_gene: TRBV7-8; abundance: .; d_gene: TRBD2; j_gene: TRBJ2-1; CDR3nt: TGTGCCAGCAGCTTATTGTCACTAGCGGTATACAATGAGCAGTTCTTC; CDR3aa: CASSLLSLAVYNEQFF
v_gene: TRBV7-8; abundance: .; d_gene: TRBD2; j_gene: TRBJ2-1; CDR3nt: TGTGCCAGCAGCGGGGAGACTAGCGGATCCTCGGGGAATGAGCAGTTCTTC; CDR3aa: CASSGETSGSSGNEQFF
v_gene: TRBV7-9; abundance: .; d_gene: .; j_gene: TRBJ2-3; CDR3nt: TGTGCCAGCAGCGCCTCGCCGGGCGGAGGGACAGATACGCAGTATTTT; CDR3aa: CASSASPGGGTDTQYF
v_gene: TRBV12-2; abundance: .; d_gene: .; j_gene: TRBJ1-2; CDR3nt: TGTGCAAGTCGCTTACCCCCGGGCAGATATGGCTACACCTTC; CDR3aa: CASRLPPGRYGYTF
v_gene: TRBV6-5; abundance: .; d_gene: .; j_gene: TRBJ2-7; CDR3nt: TGTGCCAGCTGGGAGGGGGTCCCACTCCCCTACGAGCAGTACTTC; CDR3aa: CASWEGVPLPYEQYF
v_gene: TRBV28; abundance: .; d_gene: .; j_gene: TRBJ1-1; CDR3nt: TGTGCCAGCACCAACGCGGGGGCGCAGGGGAACACTGAAGCTTTCTTT; CDR3aa: CASTNAGAQGNTEAFF
v_gene: TRBV20-1; abundance: .; d_gene: .; j_gene: TRBJ2-3; CDR3nt: TGCAGTGCCCGGGGGGATACGCAGTATTTT; CDR3aa: CSARGDTQYF
v_gene: TRBV5-4; abundance: .; d_gene: .; j_gene: TRBJ2-1; CDR3nt: TGTGCCAGCAGCTTGGGGGGGCCAATATACAATGAGCAGTTCTTC; CDR3aa: CASSLGGPIYNEQFF
v_gene: TRBV5-1; abundance: .; d_gene: .; j_gene: TRBJ2-7; CDR3nt: TGCGCCAGCAGCAACCCCTCCTACGAGCAGTACTTC; CDR3aa: CASSNPSYEQYF
v_gene: TRBV19; abundance: once; d_gene: .; j_gene: TRBJ1-1; CDR3nt: TGTGCCAGCTGGACATTGAACACTGAAGCTTTCTTT; CDR3aa: CASWTLNTEAFF
v_gene: TRBV5-1; abundance: .; d_gene: .; j_gene: TRBJ2-3; CDR3nt: TGCGCCAGCAGCTTGTGGTCGACGGCCCAGGATACGCAGTATTTT; CDR3aa: CASSLWSTAQDTQYF
v_gene: TRBV19; abundance: .; d_gene: .; j_gene: TRBJ1-2; CDR3nt: TGTGCCAGTAGTATAGGCAGGGATGGCTACACCTTC; CDR3aa: CASSIGRDGYTF
v_gene: TRBV7-6; abundance: few; d_gene: .; j_gene: TRBJ1-1; CDR3nt: TGTGCCAGCAGCTTAGCAGGCCGGGAGGGCACTGAAGCTTTCTTT; CDR3aa: CASSLAGREGTEAFF
v_gene: TRBV7-2; abundance: .; d_gene: TRBD2; j_gene: TRBJ2-3; CDR3nt: TGCCCCCCATTGCCATCCGGGACTAGCCACGCAGATACGCAGTATTTT; CDR3aa: CPPLPSGTSHADTQYF
v_gene: TRBV7-2; abundance: .; d_gene: TRBD2; j_gene: TRBJ2-3; CDR3nt: TGTGCCAGCAGCTTAGGCAATAGCGGGAGGGGCACAGATACGCAGTATTTT; CDR3aa: CASSLGNSGRGTDTQYF
v_gene: TRBV30; abundance: .; d_gene: TRBD1; j_gene: TRBJ1-3; CDR3nt: TGTGCCTGGTCTAAGGGGGCTTCTGGAAACACCATATATTTT; CDR3aa: CAWSKGASGNTIYF
v_gene: TRBV19; abundance: .; d_gene: .; j_gene: TRBJ1-5; CDR3nt: TGTGCCAGTAGTACCGGACACGACCAGCCCCAGCATTTT; CDR3aa: CASSTGHDQPQHF
v_gene: TRBV5-1; abundance: .; d_gene: .; j_gene: TRBJ2-7; CDR3nt: TGCGCCAGCAGCCCGGGGCTGGGGTCCACCTACGAGCAGTACTTC; CDR3aa: CASSPGLGSTYEQYF
v_gene: TRBV18; abundance: .; d_gene: TRBD1; j_gene: TRBJ1-4; CDR3nt: TGTGCCAGCTCACCGGGACAGCTGGGTGAAAAACTGTTTTTT; CDR3aa: CASSPGQLGEKLFF
v_gene: TRBV18; abundance: .; d_gene: TRBD1; j_gene: TRBJ2-7; CDR3nt: TGTGCCAGCTCACCCGGGACAGGGGATTACGAGCAGTACTTC; CDR3aa: CASSPGTGDYEQYF
v_gene: TRBV28; abundance: few; d_gene: .; j_gene: TRBJ1-1; CDR3nt: TGTGCCAGCAGTCCGACTCCAAACACTGAAGCTTTCTTT; CDR3aa: CASSPTPNTEAFF
v_gene: TRBV5-6; abundance: once; d_gene: .; j_gene: TRBJ2-3; CDR3nt: TGTGCCAGCAGCTTGTCGGGGGCCACAGATACGCAGTATTTT; CDR3aa: CASSLSGATDTQYF
v_gene: TRBV28; abundance: .; d_gene: TRBD2; j_gene: TRBJ2-4; CDR3nt: TGTGCCAGCAGTTTTACTAGCGGGAGCGGGACCAAAAACATTCAGTACTTC; CDR3aa: CASSFTSGSGTKNIQYF
v_gene: TRBV7-2; abundance: .; d_gene: .; j_gene: TRBJ1-5; CDR3nt: TGTGCCAGCAGCTTACGGAGGGAGCAGCCCCAGCATTTT; CDR3aa: CASSLRREQPQHF
v_gene: TRBV13; abundance: once; d_gene: TRBD2; j_gene: TRBJ2-5; CDR3nt: TGTGCCAGCAGCCCGACTAGCGGGAGTAACAGGGAGACCCAGTACTTC; CDR3aa: CASSPTSGSNRETQYF